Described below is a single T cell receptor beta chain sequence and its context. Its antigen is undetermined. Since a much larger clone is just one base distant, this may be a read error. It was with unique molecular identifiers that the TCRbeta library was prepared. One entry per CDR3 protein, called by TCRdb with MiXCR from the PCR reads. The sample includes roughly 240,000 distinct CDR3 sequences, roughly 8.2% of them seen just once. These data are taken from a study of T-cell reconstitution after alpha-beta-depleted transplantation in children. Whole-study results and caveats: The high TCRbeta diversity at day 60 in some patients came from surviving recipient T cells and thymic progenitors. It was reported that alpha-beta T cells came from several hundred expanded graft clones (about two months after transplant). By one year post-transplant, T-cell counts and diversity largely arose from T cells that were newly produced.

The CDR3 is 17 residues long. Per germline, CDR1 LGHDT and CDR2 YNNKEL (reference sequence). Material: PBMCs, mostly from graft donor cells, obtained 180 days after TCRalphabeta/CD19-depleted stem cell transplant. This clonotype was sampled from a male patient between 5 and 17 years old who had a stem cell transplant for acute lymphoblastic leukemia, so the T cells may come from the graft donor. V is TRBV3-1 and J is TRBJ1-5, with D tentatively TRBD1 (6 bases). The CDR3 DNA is TGTGCCACCAGCCAAGATTTTGCAGGGGCCAGCAATCAGCCCCAGCATTTT. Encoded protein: CATSQDFAGASNQPQHF.